The 19 T cell receptor beta chains presented below share a single source sample, sequenced in a study of T cell clonality in common variable immunodeficiency. Sequenced by immunoSEQ multiplex PCR; TCRdb stores in-frame clones only, minus some. The repertoire consists of roughly 52,000 clones, none detected only once. The specimen was peripheral blood mononuclear cells. The receptors stem from a person aged 18 to 70 in good health.

In its sample, this clone was seen a few times. With the read ending 3 residues before the CDR3 end, the germline J gene is used to fill in that end. V and J are TRBV7-9 and TRBJ2-5, with TRBD1 as a possible D gene (5 bases). Trimming removed 2 bases from V and 1 base from J, with 11 bases in between. The CDR3 is made up of 15 amino acids. CDR1 and CDR2 (germline): SEHNR, FQNEAQ (reference sequence). CDR3 amino acids: CASSLPRQLQETQYF. The covered CDR3 bases are TGTGCCAGCAGCTTACCCCGACAGCTCCAAGAGACC.

This clone was detected only a few times. The read terminates 3 residues before the CDR3 end, so the remaining end is supplied by the germline J gene. This chain joins TRBV6-2 or TRBV6-3 and TRBJ2-1, with a possible D match to TRBD1 (5 bases). Germline values: CDR1 MNHEY, CDR2 SVGEGT. The CDR3 consists of 13 residues. V was shortened by 2 bases and J by 3 bases, with 5 bases between the two germline ends. The CDR3 here is CASSYRGYNEQFF. CDR3 DNA (partial): TGTGCCAGCAGTTACAGGGGCTACAATGAG.

This clone was recorded at least ten times. The read comes to an end 3 residues before the CDR3 does, leaving the germline J gene to fill in the end. This chain connects TRBV5-1 to TRBJ1-1; TRBD1 is a possible D gene (6 bases). The CDR3 loop spans 17 amino acids. The V and J ends lost 0 bases and 1 base respectively, with 16 bases between them. Germline loops: CDR1 SGHRS, CDR2 YFSETQ. Here the CDR3 reads CASSLEGAGAGNTEAFF. The sequenced part of the CDR3 DNA is TGCGCCAGCAGCTTGGAAGGGGCAGGGGCTGGGAACACTGAA.

The sample holds many counts of this clone. The read gets to within 3 residues of the CDR3 end, and the germline J gene fills in the rest. This chain uses TRBV7-2 with TRBJ2-3; no definite D call. CDR1 and CDR2 (germline): SGHTA, FQGNSA. V lost 5 bases and J 5 bases, leaving 8 bases between the germline ends. The CDR3 is 12 residues long. The CDR3 here is CASSARLDTQYF. The sequenced CDR3 bases are TGTGCCAGCAGCGCCCGACTAGATACG.

This clone has a count of ten or more. The read halts 3 residues ahead of the CDR3 end, with the missing end drawn from the germline J gene. The chain is built from TRBV6-2 or TRBV6-3 and TRBJ2-7; 14 positions agree with TRBD2. V dropped 7 bases and J dropped 4; count of bases not matched to a gene: 3. Germline V gene lookup returns CDR1 MNHEY and CDR2 SVGEGT. The CDR3 runs to 14 residues. CDR3 in amino acids: CASKRLAGGYEQYF. The CDR3 bases that were read are TGTGCCAGCAAGCGACTAGCGGGAGGGTACGAG.

This clone came up many times. The CDR3 region is CASSQGLAGAETQYF. The part of the CDR3 DNA that was read is TGTGCCAGCAGTCAGGGACTAGCGGGAGCAGAGACC. This chain connects TRBV6-2 or TRBV6-3 to TRBJ2-5; TRBD2 aligns across 14 bases. The CDR3 is cut off 3 residues early in the read; its end comes from the germline J gene. The length of the CDR3 is 15 residues. Germline CDR1 is MNHEY and CDR2 is SVGEGT. The V and J ends lost 5 bases and 4 bases, in that order; junction bases with no gene match: 3.

Ten or more counts support this clone. Read sequence stops 3 residues before the CDR3 end, and the germline J gene provides the missing end. This sequence joins TRBV19 and TRBJ2-1; 7 nucleotides agree with TRBD1. There are 14 residues in the CDR3. The J segment lost 9 bases and the V segment lost 4 bases, leaving 9 bases of the junction unmatched. CDR1 and CDR2 from the germline V gene are LNHDA and SQIVND (reference sequence). The covered CDR3 bases are TGTGCCAGTAGTAGGACAGGTCTTTTGGCTGAG. Translation: CASSRTGLLAE. The whole CDR3 protein is CASSRTGLLAEQFF.

This clone was counted many times. From the germline J gene comes the end of the CDR3, since the read stops 3 residues before it. The chain recombines TRBV12-3 or TRBV12-4 with TRBJ1-2, with unresolved D. V lost 2 bases and J lost 1, with 5 bases in between. The CDR3 covers 13 residues. CDR3 bases read: TGTGCCAGCAGTTTAAACAGTAACTATGGC. It translates to CASSLNSNYG. The whole CDR3 is CASSLNSNYGYTF.

This clone was recorded many times. The read halts 3 residues ahead of the CDR3 end, with the missing end drawn from the germline J gene. The rearrangement uses TRBV5-6 and TRBJ1-1; D unclear. Germline CDR1 is SGHDT and CDR2 is YYEEEE. Trimming cost V 3 bases and J 2 bases, with 5 bases left between them. The CDR3 runs 12 residues. The CDR3 is CASSYPNTEAFF. Partial CDR3 DNA: TGTGCCAGCAGCTATCCTAACACTGAA.

This clone was seen many times. The read stops 3 residues short of the end of the CDR3; the missing end is completed from the germline J gene. The chain links TRBV7-6 to TRBJ2-7; 11 bases align to TRBD2. The CDR3 covers 16 residues. V shed 0 bases and J 2 bases; nucleotides not matched to a gene: 3. Per germline, CDR1 SGHVS and CDR2 FNYEAQ. This CDR3 is CASSLATSGRPYEQYF. The DNA read from the CDR3 is TGTGCCAGCAGCTTAGCTACTAGCGGGAGACCCTACGAG.

This clone was counted many times. The CDR3 end falls 3 residues outside the read, so it is completed with the germline J gene. V usage is TRBV5-1 and J usage is TRBJ2-2, with 9 nucleotides matching TRBD1. The CDR3 is made up of 15 amino acids. The junction had 5 bases not matched to a gene; V was cut back by 3 bases and J by 5 bases. Germline CDR1 reads SGHRS; CDR2 reads YFSETQ. The CDR3 is CASSSGQGGTGELFF. CDR3 DNA, as far as it was read: TGCGCCAGCAGCTCGGGACAGGGTGGGACCGGGGAG. Full variable domain (outside the CDR3, taken from reference TRBV5-1 and TRBJ2-2): KAGVTQTPRYLIKTRGQQVTLSCSPISGHRSVSWYQQTPGQGLQFLFEYFSETQRNKGNFPGRFSGRQFSNSRSEMNVSTLELGDSALYLCASSSGQGGTGELFFGEGSRLTVL.

There are many counts of this clone. The read ends 3 residues before the CDR3 terminus; that terminus is restored from the germline J gene. The chain is built from TRBV20-1 and TRBJ2-7; TRBD2 matches 7 bases. The junction had 8 bases not matched to a gene; V was cut back by 0 bases and J by 3 bases. CDR1 is DFQATT and CDR2 is SNEGSKA in the germline V gene (reference sequence). The CDR3 runs to 15 residues. CDR3 in amino acids: CSARDFLAERYEQYF. The CDR3 DNA, read in part, is TGCAGTGCTAGAGATTTTCTAGCGGAGCGCTACGAG.

The table lists this clone with many counts. The sequenced fragment ends 3 residues before the CDR3 boundary, so the rest is inferred from the germline J gene. The chain uses TRBV10-1 and TRBJ2-4; weak D call: TRBD2 (5 bases). V was cut by 2 bases and J by 8 bases, with 10 bases left in between. The CDR3 loop spans 13 amino acids. Germline lookup yields CDR1 WNHNN and CDR2 SYGVQD (reference sequence). This chain's CDR3 is CASSERVGDIQYF. CDR3 DNA (partial): TGCGCCAGCAGTGAGCGGGTCGGGGACATT.

This clone was detected only a few times. The read ends 3 residues before the CDR3 terminus; that terminus is restored from the germline J gene. J is TRBJ2-3 and V is TRBV19, with 7 nucleotides matching TRBD1. The CDR3 is 16 amino acids. CDR1 is LNHDA, CDR2 SQIVND, per germline (reference sequence). V was pared by 6 bases and J by 0 bases, with 9 bases of the junction left unmatched. The CDR3 region is CASRDRSTRSTDTQYF. The sequenced part of the CDR3 DNA is TGTGCCAGTAGGGACAGGTCGACAAGGAGCACAGATACG.

There are many counts of this clone. Read coverage stops 3 residues before the CDR3 terminus; the germline J gene supplies the remainder. The rearrangement uses TRBV7-3 and TRBJ2-5; 8 bases are shared with TRBD1. The CDR3 totals 15 residues. The germline V gene has CDR1 SGHTA and CDR2 FQGTGA. The V and J ends lost 0 bases and 1 base, in that order; junction bases with no gene match: 1. The CDR3: CASSLTTGAQETQYF. The sequenced part of the CDR3 DNA is TGTGCCAGCAGCTTAACGACAGGGGCCCAAGAGACC.

Remarks on this clone: The CDR3 goes on 3 residues after the read ends, and that part is filled in from the germline J gene. This chain links TRBV19 with TRBJ1-3; D is uncertain. The CDR3 runs to 14 residues. Germline V gives CDR1 LNHDA, CDR2 SQIVND (reference sequence). V was shortened by 6 bases and J by 4 bases, with 13 bases between the two germline ends. CDR3 bases read: TGTGCCAGTAGCCCGACAACCGCCGGAAACACC. This translates into CASSPTTAGNT. The entire CDR3 reads CASSPTTAGNTIYF.

This clone was counted between two and nine times. Being one base from a much bigger clone, this may be a read error. The sequence runs out 3 residues before the end of the CDR3; the remainder is reconstructed from the germline J gene. V is TRBV30 and J is TRBJ1-4; 9 nucleotides match TRBD1. The germline V gene has CDR1 GTSNPN and CDR2 SVGIG (reference sequence). The CDR3 loop spans 19 amino acids. The CDR3 protein is CAWTKRGGTGLSGANVLFF. The part of the CDR3 DNA that was read is TGTGCCTGGACGAAACGGGGAGGGACAGGGCTCTCTGGGGCCAACGTA. The full variable domain, completed using reference TRBV30 and TRBJ1-4, is SQTIHQWPATLVQPVGSPLSLECTVEGTSNPNLYWYRQAAGRGLQLLFYSVGIGQISSEVPQNLSASRPQDRQFILSSKKLLLSDSGFYLCAWTKRGGTGLSGANVLFFGSGTQLSVL.

The sample holds many counts of this clone. The read stops 3 residues short of the end of the CDR3; the missing end is completed from the germline J gene. This rearrangement joins TRBV5-1 to TRBJ2-5; the match to TRBD2 covers 11 bases. Germline V CDR1 and CDR2: SGHRS, YFSETQ. The CDR3 is 13 residues long. Trimming cost V 7 bases and J 5 bases; bases outside gene matches: 4. The CDR3 bases that were read are TGCGCCAGCCATACTAGCGGGAGCGAGACC. Protein product: CASHTSGSET. The CDR3 in full is CASHTSGSETQYF.

The DNA read from the CDR3 is TGTGCCAGCAGCTTAGCGGGCACCCAAGAGACC. This gives the protein CASSLAGTQET. The full CDR3 is CASSLAGTQETQYF. The V and J genes are TRBV7-9 and TRBJ2-5, with D unclear. The read halts 3 residues ahead of the CDR3 end, with the missing end drawn from the germline J gene. Trimming removed 0 bases at V and 1 base at J, with 6 bases between. The CDR3 covers 14 residues. From germline, CDR1 is SEHNR and CDR2 FQNEAQ (reference sequence).